The rows below give T cell receptor beta chains drawn from one sample of a study of shared clonotypes between healthy human individuals. The repertoire was sequenced with immunoSEQ multiplex PCR; TCRdb's copy has only in-frame clones and lacks some. The sample yields 550,000 to 800,000 clones, less than 85% seen once. Input material: memory CD4+ T cells sorted from blood. These receptors all come from a woman in her 30s in good health. CDR3s include the opening cysteine and the closing phenylalanine or tryptophan. Each record gives: J gene, clone size, V gene, D gene, CDR3 DNA, CDR3 protein. A D gene is named only where the DNA matches it firmly. A clone size is listed for some rows: how often the clone was seen (once, few, many), or a class if it is expanded.

TRBJ2-5 NA TRBV28 NA TGTGCCAGCAGAACTCAAGAGACCCAGTACTTC CASRTQETQYF
TRBJ2-7 few TRBV25-1 TRBD2 TGTGCCAGCAGTGACAGCGGGGAAACCTACGAGCAGTACTTC CASSDSGETYEQYF
TRBJ2-1 NA TRBV7-9 NA TGTGCCAGCAGCTTAACTGGAGGTGAGCAGTTCTTC CASSLTGGEQFF
TRBJ2-7 many TRBV6-4 NA TGTGCCAGCCTCAGGGGTGGATGGTTTGGGCAGTACTTC CASLRGGWFGQYF
TRBJ2-3 NA TRBV5-4 TRBD2 TGTGCCAGCAGCTATACGGGACTAGTGAAGACAGATACGCAGTATTTT CASSYTGLVKTDTQYF
TRBJ1-1 NA TRBV12-1 NA TGTGCCAGCAGCTTATCCAGGAACACTGAAGCTTTCTTT CASSLSRNTEAFF
TRBJ2-1 few TRBV5-1 TRBD2 TGCGCCAGCAGCAGCGGGACTAGCGGGACCTACAATGAGCAGTTCTTC CASSSGTSGTYNEQFF
TRBJ2-7 few TRBV28 NA TGTGCCAGCAGCACGGTTGGAGGCGGGACGCCCTACGAGCAGTACTTC CASSTVGGGTPYEQYF
TRBJ2-1 NA TRBV29-1 TRBD1 TGCAGCGTTACGGACAGGGGGGTTCTGAATGAGCAGTTCTTC CSVTDRGVLNEQFF
TRBJ1-1 once TRBV5-1 NA TGCGCCAGCAGCTTTCTACCCGATACAAGCGAAGCTTTCTTT CASSFLPDTSEAFF
TRBJ2-3 once TRBV29-1 NA TGCAGCGTTGACAGCCACACCACAGATACGCAGTATTTT CSVDSHTTDTQYF
TRBJ2-3 once TRBV2 NA TGTGCCAGCAGCCCGGAGACAGATACGCAGTATTTT CASSPETDTQYF
TRBJ2-1 NA TRBV29-1 TRBD1 TGCAGCGTTGAAGAGACGGGACAGGCCCTCTCCTACAATGAGCAGTTCTTC CSVEETGQALSYNEQFF
TRBJ1-2 NA TRBV7-9 NA TGTGCCAGCAGCCGAGCGGGACCTATTAACTATGGCTACACCTTC CASSRAGPINYGYTF
TRBJ2-5 NA TRBV7-6 NA TGTGCCAGCTCACGCCCCTCCAGGGGGAGGGTCCAAGAGACCCAGTACTTC CASSRPSRGRVQETQYF
TRBJ2-6 few TRBV29-1 NA TGCAGCGTTTCCTCTGGGGCCAACGTCCTGACTTTC CSVSSGANVLTF
TRBJ2-5 few TRBV29-1 NA TGCAGCGTTGCAGTGAGGGAGACCCAGTACTTC CSVAVRETQYF
TRBJ1-4 NA TRBV7-2 NA TGTGCCAGCAGCTCGGAAGACTTCAGGGACACCCCCCATGAAAAACTGTTTTTT CASSSEDFRDTPHEKLFF
TRBJ2-1 once TRBV4-1 TRBD2 TGCGCCAGCAGCCAACCACTAGCGGGACGGGCCAATGAGCAGTTCTTC CASSQPLAGRANEQFF
TRBJ2-7 many TRBV5-1 TRBD1 TGCGCCAGCAGCTTGGGGGACAGGGACTTCTACGAGCAGTACTTC CASSLGDRDFYEQYF
TRBJ2-7 once TRBV5-1 TRBD2 TGCGCCAGCAGCACTGGGACTAGCGGGGGCTCCTACGAGCAGTACTTC CASSTGTSGGSYEQYF
TRBJ2-7 NA TRBV30 NA TGTGCCTGGGCCTCTTTCTACGAGCAGTACTTC CAWASFYEQYF
TRBJ2-2 NA TRBV28 NA TGTGCCACCGACGACTCCGGGACATCCCTCGCGAACACCGGGGAGCTGTTTTTT CATDDSGTSLANTGELFF
TRBJ1-3 NA TRBV5-1 NA TGCGCCAGCAGCTACGGGGCTGAGGCCGGAAACACCATATATTTT CASSYGAEAGNTIYF
TRBJ1-5 NA TRBV4-1 TRBD1 TGCGCCAGCAGCCAAGATCTTGGCGGGACAGGACACAATCAGCCCCAGCATTTT CASSQDLGGTGHNQPQHF
TRBJ2-6 NA TRBV7-3 NA TGTGCCAGCAGCCGTCCTACACGCTTACAAAGTCGGGCCAACGTCCTGACTTTC CASSRPTRLQSRANVLTF
TRBJ2-7 NA TRBV5-6 TRBD2 TGTGCCAGCAGCTTGGGACGGGCTAGCGGGACAAGCGAGCAGTACTTC CASSLGRASGTSEQYF
TRBJ2-6 once TRBV7-2 NA TGTGCCAGCAGCGAAGGGGGGGCCAACGTCCTGACTTTC CASSEGGANVLTF
TRBJ2-5 few TRBV29-1 NA TGCAGCGTAAGGGATCGGGAGACCCAGTACTTC CSVRDRETQYF
TRBJ1-1 NA TRBV5-1 NA TGCGCCAGCATGAGGGGGATGAACACTGAAGCTTTCTTT CASMRGMNTEAFF
TRBJ2-5 NA TRBV18 NA TGTGCCAGCTCACCCAGGGGTGGGGCAGAGACCCAGTACTTC CASSPRGGAETQYF
TRBJ1-1 NA TRBV21-1 NA TGTGCCAGCAGCATTCCCGGGACGGTAAACACTGAAGCTTTCTTT CASSIPGTVNTEAFF
TRBJ2-2 NA TRBV28 TRBD2 TGTGCCAGCGGGACTCCGGGACTAGCGGGCCTCGCGAACACCGGGGAGCTGTTTTTT CASGTPGLAGLANTGELFF
TRBJ2-5 once TRBV28 TRBD2 TGTGCCAGCAGTGTCGCCGGGACTAGCCGAAACTTC CASSVAGTSRNF
TRBJ2-7 NA TRBV9 NA TGTGCCAGCAGCTTTTACGACGGAATGGCCTCCTACGAGCAGTACTTC CASSFYDGMASYEQYF
TRBJ2-3 few TRBV29-1 NA TGCAGCGTTGAGAGTAGGGACGGTTCGACAGATACGCAGTATTTT CSVESRDGSTDTQYF
TRBJ1-1 once TRBV7-9 NA TGTGCCAGCAGCTTAGCCTTTTCTGGGGCTGAAGCTTTCTTT CASSLAFSGAEAFF
TRBJ2-4 NA TRBV4-1 NA TGCGCCAGCAGCCAACCCACACAGGGTCTAGCCAAAAACATTCAGTACTTC CASSQPTQGLAKNIQYF
TRBJ1-4 many TRBV28 NA TGTGCCAGCAGTCGAACAACTAATGAAAAACTGTTTTTT CASSRTTNEKLFF
TRBJ1-3 NA TRBV9 NA TGTGCCAGCAGCGTAGGAGCAGGGCTCTCTGGAAACACCATATATTTT CASSVGAGLSGNTIYF
TRBJ2-4 NA TRBV27 NA TGTGCCAGCAGTTTAAGTGCCAAAAACATTCAGTACTTC CASSLSAKNIQYF
TRBJ1-2 NA TRBV5-1 NA TGCGCCAGCAGCTTGCTGTCAGGGTACGGCTACACCTTC CASSLLSGYGYTF
TRBJ2-3 NA TRBV6-5 NA TGTGCCAGCAGTTACTCGAGCGGTCCCACAGATACGCAGTATTTT CASSYSSGPTDTQYF
TRBJ2-1 NA TRBV7-6 NA TGTGCCAGCAGCCCCCAATGGGGCTCTGTCAATGAGCAGTTCTTC CASSPQWGSVNEQFF
TRBJ2-7 NA TRBV28 NA TGTGCCAGCAGTGCGGGACACTCCTACGAGCAGTACTTC CASSAGHSYEQYF
TRBJ2-6 NA TRBV5-1 TRBD1 TGCGCCAGCAGCCACTCGGACAGGGTGGCTGGGGCCAACGTCCTGACTTTC CASSHSDRVAGANVLTF
TRBJ1-2 NA TRBV28 NA TGTGCCAGCAGTTTCCGGAAGGGTAATGGCTACACCTTC CASSFRKGNGYTF
TRBJ1-1 NA TRBV6-1 NA TGTGCCAGCAGTGAAGGTTGGGGTGCAGAGATGAACACTGAAGCTTTCTTT CASSEGWGAEMNTEAFF
TRBJ2-7 NA TRBV27 NA TGTGCCAGCAGTTTAACGCCTGCGCTCGAGCAGTACTTC CASSLTPALEQYF
TRBJ2-5 NA TRBV5-1 TRBD2 TGCGCCAGCAGCCCTGGGACTAGCGGAATGCAAGAGACCCAGTACTTC CASSPGTSGMQETQYF
TRBJ1-1 NA TRBV4-2 NA TGTGCCAGCAGCCAAGAGGGGGAAGAAGCTTTCTTT CASSQEGEEAFF
TRBJ1-5 NA TRBV28 TRBD1 TGTGCCAGCAGCCCCGCGGGACAGGTTGATCAGCCCCAGCATTTT CASSPAGQVDQPQHF